This record covers a single T cell receptor beta chain. As yet, its antigen is unknown. This record comes from a study of response to subunit inactivated influenza vaccine. Whole-study results and caveats: That few new T cells are recruited by each seasonal influenza vaccination was the authors' suggestion.

Trimming took off 4 bases at V and 3 bases at J, with 12 bases between the two ends. Germline V gives CDR1 LGHNA, CDR2 YNFKEQ. CDR3 length: 15 amino acids. TCRdb analysed the RT-PCR reads with MiXCR anew, one entry per CDR3 protein. The repertoire has about half a million distinct CDR3 sequences, around 25% of them found once; the top ten carry over 1.5%. This sequence was found in a man between 45 and 60 years old who received an inactivated influenza vaccine. The genes are TRBV4-2 and TRBJ1-4; D is perhaps TRBD1 (5 bases). Sample: CD4+ T cells sorted from PBMCs, taken more than 4 days after vaccination. CDR3 DNA: TGTGCCAGCAGCCGCGAGGAGGGACCTAATGAAAAACTGTTTTTT. Its protein product is CASSREEGPNEKLFF.